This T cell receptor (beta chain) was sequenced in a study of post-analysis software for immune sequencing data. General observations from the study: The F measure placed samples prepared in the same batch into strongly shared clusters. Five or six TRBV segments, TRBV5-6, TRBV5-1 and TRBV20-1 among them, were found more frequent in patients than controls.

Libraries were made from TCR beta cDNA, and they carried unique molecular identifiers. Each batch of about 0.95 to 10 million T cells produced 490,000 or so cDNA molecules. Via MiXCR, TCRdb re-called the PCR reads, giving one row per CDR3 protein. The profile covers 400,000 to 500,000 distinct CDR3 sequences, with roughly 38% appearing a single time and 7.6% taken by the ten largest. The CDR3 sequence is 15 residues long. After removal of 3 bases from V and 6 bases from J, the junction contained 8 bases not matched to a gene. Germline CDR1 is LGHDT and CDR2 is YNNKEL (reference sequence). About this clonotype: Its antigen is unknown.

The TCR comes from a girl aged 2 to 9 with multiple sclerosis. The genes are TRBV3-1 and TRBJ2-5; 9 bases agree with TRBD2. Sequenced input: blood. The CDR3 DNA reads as TGTGCCAGCAGCCAGGAGACTAGCGGTTTACAGACCCAGTACTTC. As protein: CASSQETSGLQTQYF.